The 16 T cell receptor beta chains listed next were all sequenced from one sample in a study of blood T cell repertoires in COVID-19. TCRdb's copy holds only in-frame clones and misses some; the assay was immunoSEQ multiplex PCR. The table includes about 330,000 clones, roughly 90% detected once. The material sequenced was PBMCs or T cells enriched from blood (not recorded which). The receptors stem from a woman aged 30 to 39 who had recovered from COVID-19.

The CDR3 region is CASTMGQGPYEQYF. CDR3 DNA sequence: TGTGCCAGCACTATGGGACAGGGGCCCTACGAGCAGTACTTC. V gene TRBV27 combines with J gene TRBJ2-7; the match to TRBD1 covers 10 bases. V shed 7 bases and J 2 bases; nucleotides not matched to a gene: 5. Germline-derived CDR1 and CDR2 are MNHEY and SMNVEV (reference sequence). CDR3 length equals 14 residues.

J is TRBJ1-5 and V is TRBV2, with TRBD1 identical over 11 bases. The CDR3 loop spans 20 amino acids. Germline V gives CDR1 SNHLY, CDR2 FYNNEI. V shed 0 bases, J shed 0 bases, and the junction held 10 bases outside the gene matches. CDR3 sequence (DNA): TGTGCCAGCAGTGAAGCGGTGGACAGGGGGCGACGGAATAGCAATCAGCCCCAGCATTTT. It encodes CASSEAVDRGRRNSNQPQHF.

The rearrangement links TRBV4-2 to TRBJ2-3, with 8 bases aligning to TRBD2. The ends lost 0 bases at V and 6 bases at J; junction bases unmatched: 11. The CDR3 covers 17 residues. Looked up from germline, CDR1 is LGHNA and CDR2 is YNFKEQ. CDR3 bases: TGTGCCAGCAGCCAAGACACAAGCGGGGGCGGGTTCGATACGCAGTATTTT. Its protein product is CASSQDTSGGGFDTQYF.

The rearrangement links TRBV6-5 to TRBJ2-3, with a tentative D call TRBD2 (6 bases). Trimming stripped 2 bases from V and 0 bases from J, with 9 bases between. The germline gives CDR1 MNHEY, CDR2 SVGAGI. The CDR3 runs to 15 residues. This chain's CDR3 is CASSYLGGSTDTQYF. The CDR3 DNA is TGTGCCAGCAGTTACCTCGGGGGAAGCACAGATACGCAGTATTTT.

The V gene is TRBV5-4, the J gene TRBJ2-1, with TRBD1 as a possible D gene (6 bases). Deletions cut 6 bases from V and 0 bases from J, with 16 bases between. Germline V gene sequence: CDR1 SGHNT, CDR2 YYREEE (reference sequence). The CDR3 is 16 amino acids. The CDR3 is CASTARGGSSYNEQFF. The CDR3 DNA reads TGTGCCAGCACCGCCCGAGGGGGTAGCTCCTACAATGAGCAGTTCTTC.

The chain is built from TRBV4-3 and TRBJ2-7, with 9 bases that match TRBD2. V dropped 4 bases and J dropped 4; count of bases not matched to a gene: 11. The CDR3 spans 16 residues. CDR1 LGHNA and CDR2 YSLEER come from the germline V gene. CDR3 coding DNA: TGCGCCAGCAGCCCCGCGGGAGCGGGGGGCATATACGAGCAGTACTTC. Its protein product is CASSPAGAGGIYEQYF.

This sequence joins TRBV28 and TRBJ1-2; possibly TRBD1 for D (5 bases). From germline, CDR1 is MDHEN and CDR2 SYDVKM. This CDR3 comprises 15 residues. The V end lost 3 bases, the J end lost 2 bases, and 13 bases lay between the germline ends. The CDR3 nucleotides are TGTGCCAGCAGTTTGGGGGGTGGACAAAACTATGGCTACACCTTC. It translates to CASSLGGGQNYGYTF.

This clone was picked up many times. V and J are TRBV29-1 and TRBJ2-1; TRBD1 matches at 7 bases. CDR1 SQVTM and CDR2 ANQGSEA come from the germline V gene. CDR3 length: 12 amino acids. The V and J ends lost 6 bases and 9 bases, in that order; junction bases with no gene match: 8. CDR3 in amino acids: CSVQRDRPEQFF. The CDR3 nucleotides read TGCAGCGTCCAGAGGGACAGACCTGAGCAGTTCTTC.

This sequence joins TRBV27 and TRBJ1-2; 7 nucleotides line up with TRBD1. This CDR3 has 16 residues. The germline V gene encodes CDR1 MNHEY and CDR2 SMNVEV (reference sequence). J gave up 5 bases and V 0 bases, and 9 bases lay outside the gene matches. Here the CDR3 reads CASSLSGRGNFYGYTF. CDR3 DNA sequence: TGTGCCAGCAGTTTATCCGGCAGGGGGAACTTTTATGGCTACACCTTC.

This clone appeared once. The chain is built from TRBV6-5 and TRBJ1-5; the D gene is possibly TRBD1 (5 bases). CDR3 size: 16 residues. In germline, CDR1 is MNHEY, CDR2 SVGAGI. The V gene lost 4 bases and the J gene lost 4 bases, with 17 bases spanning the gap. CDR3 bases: TGTGCCAGCAGTTTAAGGGGTGGAGTTACAAATCAGCCCCAGCATTTT. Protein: CASSLRGGVTNQPQHF.

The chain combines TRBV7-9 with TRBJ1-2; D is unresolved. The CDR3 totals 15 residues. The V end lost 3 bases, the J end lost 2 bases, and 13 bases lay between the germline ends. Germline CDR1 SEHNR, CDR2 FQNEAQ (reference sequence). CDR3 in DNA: TGTGCCAGCAGCTTTGGTATAGAGAAAAACTATGGCTACACCTTC. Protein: CASSFGIEKNYGYTF.

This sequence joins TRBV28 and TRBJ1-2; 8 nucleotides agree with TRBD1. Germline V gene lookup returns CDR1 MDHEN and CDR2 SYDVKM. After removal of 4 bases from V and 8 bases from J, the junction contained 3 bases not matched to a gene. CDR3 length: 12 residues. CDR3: CASSSTGDGYTF. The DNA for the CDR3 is TGTGCCAGCAGTTCGACAGGGGACGGCTACACCTTC.

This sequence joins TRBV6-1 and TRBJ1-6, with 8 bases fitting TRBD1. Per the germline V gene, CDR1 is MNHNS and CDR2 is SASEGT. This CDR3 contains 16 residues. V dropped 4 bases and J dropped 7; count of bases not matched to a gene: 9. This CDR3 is CASSGRDRTINSPLHF. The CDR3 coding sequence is TGTGCCAGCAGTGGTAGGGACAGGACCATAAATTCACCCCTCCACTTT.

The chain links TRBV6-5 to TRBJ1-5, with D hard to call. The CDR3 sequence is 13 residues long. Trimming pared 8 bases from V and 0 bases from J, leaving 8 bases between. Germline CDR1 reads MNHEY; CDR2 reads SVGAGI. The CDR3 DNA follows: TGTGCCAGCCGTCCCTATAGCAATCAGCCCCAGCATTTT. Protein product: CASRPYSNQPQHF.

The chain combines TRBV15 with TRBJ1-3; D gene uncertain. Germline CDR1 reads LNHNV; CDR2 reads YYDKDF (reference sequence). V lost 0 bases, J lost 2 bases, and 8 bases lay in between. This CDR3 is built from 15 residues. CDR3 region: CATSRDRSAGNTIYF. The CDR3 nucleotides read TGTGCCACCAGCAGAGATCGGTCGGCTGGAAACACCATATATTTT.

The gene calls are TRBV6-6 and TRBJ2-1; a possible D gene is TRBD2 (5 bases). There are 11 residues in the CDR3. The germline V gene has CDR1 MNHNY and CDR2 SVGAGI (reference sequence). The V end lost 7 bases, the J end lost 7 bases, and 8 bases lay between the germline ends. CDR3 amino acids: CASMRENEQFF. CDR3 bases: TGTGCCAGCATGAGGGAAAATGAGCAGTTCTTC.